The sequence of this T cell receptor (beta chain) was determined in a study of T cell responses to AZD1222 COVID-19 vaccine. Findings and caveats of the study: A mostly white British donor set with more females was recruited, and clonal diversity was possibly underestimated.

Comments on this clone: Its antigen is undetermined.

CDR1 is SEHNR, CDR2 FQNEAQ, per germline (reference sequence). With 4 bases clipped from V and 4 bases from J, the junction kept 17 bases outside the gene matches. This CDR3 contains 18 residues. Some clones are missing from TCRdb's copy, which holds only in-frame ones; the method was immunoSEQ multiplex PCR. The table lists 55,000 to 90,000 clones, 84% of them singletons. The receptor comes from an adult in good health. This specimen consisted of peripheral blood, obtained on day 0 of AZD1222 vaccination. The chain recombines TRBV7-9 with TRBJ1-1, with 8 nucleotides matching TRBD1. CDR3 loop: CASSSFPGQVYKSTEAFF. The CDR3 nucleotides read TGTGCCAGCAGCTCATTTCCGGGACAGGTCTATAAGAGCACTGAAGCTTTCTTT.